A selection of T cell receptor beta chains follows, all from one sample in a study of blood T cell repertoires in COVID-19. Libraries were prepared by immunoSEQ multiplex PCR; TCRdb keeps only in-frame clonotypes and omits some of them. In the table there are some 300,000 clones, 90% of which are singletons. Sequencing input: peripheral blood. These TCRs come from a woman aged 40 to 50 with COVID-19, enrolled during active disease. The conserved cysteine and the conserved F or W are not part of the CDR3 here. Fields, in order: V gene, J gene, CDR3 protein.

v_call: TRBV19; j_call: TRBJ1-1; cdr3_aa: ASSIVSGVTEAF
v_call: TRBV18; j_call: TRBJ1-1; cdr3_aa: ASSPEVNTEAF
v_call: TRBV28; j_call: TRBJ1-4; cdr3_aa: ASSPRTGGFGKLF
v_call: TRBV5-6; j_call: TRBJ2-7; cdr3_aa: ASSLSDRAYEQY
v_call: TRBV12-3/TRBV12-4; j_call: TRBJ1-1; cdr3_aa: ASRETGEAF
v_call: TRBV4-3; j_call: TRBJ1-6; cdr3_aa: ASSQMTGYNSPLH
v_call: TRBV7-9; j_call: TRBJ1-1; cdr3_aa: ASSLTGSSEAF
v_call: TRBV7-9; j_call: TRBJ1-1; cdr3_aa: ASSFRGQGIENTEAF
v_call: TRBV28; j_call: TRBJ2-5; cdr3_aa: ASSNGGWEQETQY
v_call: TRBV9; j_call: TRBJ2-7; cdr3_aa: ASSVLPGGLDEQY
v_call: TRBV28; j_call: TRBJ1-1; cdr3_aa: ASREGQGSHPAF
v_call: TRBV6-6; j_call: TRBJ2-7; cdr3_aa: ASSPPNSYEQY
v_call: TRBV19; j_call: TRBJ2-7; cdr3_aa: ASSRSGQWPYEQY
v_call: TRBV10-3; j_call: TRBJ1-1; cdr3_aa: AISRQGLNTEAF
v_call: TRBV11-2; j_call: TRBJ1-4; cdr3_aa: ASSSYRGSNEKLF
v_call: TRBV18; j_call: TRBJ1-1; cdr3_aa: ASSPLGQGLNTEAF
v_call: TRBV9; j_call: TRBJ2-2; cdr3_aa: ASSVGLGLATGELF
v_call: TRBV7-2; j_call: TRBJ2-3; cdr3_aa: ASSPSEGADTQY
v_call: TRBV20-1; j_call: TRBJ1-2; cdr3_aa: SARSPPGNT
v_call: TRBV7-2; j_call: TRBJ2-5; cdr3_aa: ASSLVGRTGGETQY
v_call: TRBV6-6; j_call: TRBJ2-3; cdr3_aa: ASSYPRQGPDTQY
v_call: TRBV30; j_call: TRBJ1-2; cdr3_aa: ACLGQHGIYGYT
v_call: TRBV19; j_call: TRBJ2-1; cdr3_aa: ASSMGLVSLNEQF
v_call: TRBV14; j_call: TRBJ1-6; cdr3_aa: ASSQWWGGRSPLH
v_call: TRBV5-4; j_call: TRBJ1-1; cdr3_aa: ASSGVGTAREAF
v_call: TRBV19; j_call: TRBJ1-2; cdr3_aa: ASSTGGGPSYGYT
v_call: TRBV6-5; j_call: TRBJ1-1; cdr3_aa: ASKEIAGAEAF
v_call: TRBV4-2; j_call: TRBJ1-1; cdr3_aa: ASSQASQGRGDTEAF
v_call: TRBV7-9; j_call: TRBJ1-4; cdr3_aa: ASSIYGREDEKLF
v_call: TRBV15; j_call: TRBJ2-7; cdr3_aa: ATSRDTGTSGLTSYEQY
v_call: TRBV10-3; j_call: TRBJ1-2; cdr3_aa: AISEGQGYGYT
v_call: TRBV2; j_call: TRBJ2-3; cdr3_aa: ASSTENRGTDTQY
v_call: TRBV19; j_call: TRBJ1-5; cdr3_aa: ASSMAGQGLYSNQPQH
v_call: TRBV4-2; j_call: TRBJ1-6; cdr3_aa: ASSQDPASGNSPLH
v_call: TRBV28; j_call: TRBJ2-7; cdr3_aa: ASNSPGSGRVSYEQY
v_call: TRBV29-1; j_call: TRBJ2-7; cdr3_aa: SVEGVGTSGAYEQY
v_call: TRBV24-1; j_call: TRBJ2-2; cdr3_aa: ATKGGNTGELF
v_call: TRBV6-4; j_call: TRBJ2-3; cdr3_aa: ASSTGTGTDTQY
v_call: TRBV6-6; j_call: TRBJ1-6; cdr3_aa: ASRKRSPQGASPLH
v_call: TRBV6-5; j_call: TRBJ2-3; cdr3_aa: ASRNRAGGTDTQY
v_call: TRBV18; j_call: TRBJ2-2; cdr3_aa: ASSPKTVDTGELF
v_call: TRBV6-2/TRBV6-3; j_call: TRBJ2-6; cdr3_aa: ASSLYKLSGANVLT
v_call: TRBV10-3; j_call: TRBJ2-7; cdr3_aa: AITQGLAGYEQY
v_call: TRBV28; j_call: TRBJ1-6; cdr3_aa: ASSPPTGEYSPLH
v_call: TRBV3-1/TRBV3-2; j_call: TRBJ2-1; cdr3_aa: ASSRTGGSYNEQF
v_call: TRBV5-1; j_call: TRBJ2-1; cdr3_aa: ASSQASGYNEQF
v_call: TRBV19; j_call: TRBJ2-1; cdr3_aa: ASSIPASGGNEQF
v_call: TRBV4-3; j_call: TRBJ2-3; cdr3_aa: ASSQVWTHLGTDTQY
v_call: TRBV3-1/TRBV3-2; j_call: TRBJ2-1; cdr3_aa: ASSHPSSGSPNEQF
v_call: TRBV4-3; j_call: TRBJ2-1; cdr3_aa: ASSQDELAGNNEQF
v_call: TRBV6-2/TRBV6-3; j_call: TRBJ1-2; cdr3_aa: ASTPSGRGLRGYT
v_call: TRBV14; j_call: TRBJ1-1; cdr3_aa: ASSQDQGMLNTEAF
v_call: TRBV30; j_call: TRBJ2-3; cdr3_aa: AWSVSDTQY
v_call: TRBV6-5; j_call: TRBJ1-2; cdr3_aa: ASSPQGDGYT
v_call: TRBV6-6; j_call: TRBJ1-5; cdr3_aa: ASSLQGSSSNQPQH
v_call: TRBV6-2/TRBV6-3; j_call: TRBJ1-5; cdr3_aa: ASSGQGVSYSNQPQH